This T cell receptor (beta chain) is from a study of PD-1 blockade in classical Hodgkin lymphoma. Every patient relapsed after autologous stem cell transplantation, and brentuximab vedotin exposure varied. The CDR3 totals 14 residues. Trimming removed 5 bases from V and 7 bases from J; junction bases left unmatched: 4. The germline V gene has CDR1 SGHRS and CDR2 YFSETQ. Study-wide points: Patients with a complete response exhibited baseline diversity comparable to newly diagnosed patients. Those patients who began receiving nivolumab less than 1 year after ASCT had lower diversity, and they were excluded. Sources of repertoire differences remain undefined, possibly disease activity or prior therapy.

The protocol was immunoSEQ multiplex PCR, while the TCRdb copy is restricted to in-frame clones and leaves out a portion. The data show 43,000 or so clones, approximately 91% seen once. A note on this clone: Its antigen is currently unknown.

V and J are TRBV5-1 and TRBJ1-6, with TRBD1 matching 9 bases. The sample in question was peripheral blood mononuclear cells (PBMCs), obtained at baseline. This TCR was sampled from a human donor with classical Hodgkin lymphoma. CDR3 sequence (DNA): TGCGCCAGCAGACCCGGGACAGGGAATTCACCCCTCCACTTT. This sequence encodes CASRPGTGNSPLHF.